This T cell receptor (beta chain) is drawn from a study of cytomegalovirus exposure and HLA in healthy donors. Findings and caveats of the study: In vitro experiments confirmed that a few CMV-associated chains were specific for CMV antigens.

Remarks on this clone: The antigen remains unidentified.

Amplification used 60 Vbeta primers and 13 Jbeta primers. The assay was immunoSEQ multiplex PCR, and TCRdb's table has in-frame clones only and misses some. The repertoire has 150,000 or so clones, roughly four fifths of them found once; the top ten carry 8% to 10%. Deletions cut 7 bases from V and 5 bases from J, with 22 bases between. CDR3 length equals 15 residues. The germline V gene encodes CDR1 SGHRS and CDR2 YFSETQ. Donors were ostensibly healthy at sampling, although undocumented immune exposures were probable. The origin of this receptor is a male donor in good health and CMV-seropositive. V gene TRBV5-1 combines with J gene TRBJ2-7; D perhaps matches TRBD2 (5 bases). The source material was PBMCs. In DNA form, the CDR3 reads TGCGCCAGCCGCTCCACCCTTAGCGTCCTCGACGAGCAGTACTTC. This codes for CASRSTLSVLDEQYF.